The rows below give T cell receptor beta chains drawn from one sample of a study of T cell changes during pregnancy in multiple sclerosis. Only in-frame clones appear in the TCRdb table, and some are missing; sequencing was by immunoSEQ multiplex PCR. The sample contains some 50,000 clones, about 90% of which appear only once. The specimen was CD4+ T cells from peripheral blood mononuclear cells, collected in the second trimester of pregnancy. Every receptor here comes from a female donor with multiple sclerosis, enrolled in a pregnancy study. Both conserved end residues are part of each CDR3. A D gene is named only where the DNA matches it firmly. Clone size, where shown, is once, few, many, or a class for clones that have expanded.

CDR3 protein | CDR3 DNA | clone size | J gene | D gene | V gene
CAISRLAGQYEQYF | TGTGCCATCAGTCGACTAGCGGGCCAATACGAGCAGTACTTC | - | TRBJ2-7 | TRBD2 | TRBV10-3
CASSLWQEPQHF | TGTGCCAGCAGTTTATGGCAGGAGCCCCAGCATTTT | - | TRBJ1-5 | - | TRBV28
CSVRTQGVYTEAFF | TGCAGCGTTAGAACACAGGGGGTTTACACTGAAGCTTTCTTT | - | TRBJ1-1 | TRBD1 | TRBV29-1
CASSVRTLAGVNEQFF | TGTGCCAGCAGCGTAAGAACACTAGCGGGAGTTAATGAGCAGTTCTTC | - | TRBJ2-1 | TRBD2 | TRBV9
CASSEAAGFNRYTF | TGTGCCAGCAGTGAAGCGGCAGGGTTTAATCGCTACACCTTC | - | TRBJ1-2 | - | TRBV6-1
CASSFTSGSSEQYF | TGTGCCAGCAGCTTCACTAGCGGGAGCTCCGAGCAGTACTTC | - | TRBJ2-7 | TRBD2 | TRBV13
CASSPRADTEAFF | TGTGCCAGCAGTCCGAGGGCGGACACTGAAGCTTTCTTT | - | TRBJ1-1 | - | TRBV2
CSVVKWLAGGRDEQYF | TGCAGCGTTGTTAAGTGGCTAGCGGGAGGTCGGGACGAGCAGTACTTC | - | TRBJ2-7 | TRBD2 | TRBV29-1
CASSPGIAGTYEQYF | TGTGCCAGCTCACCAGGAATCGCGGGGACCTACGAGCAGTACTTC | - | TRBJ2-7 | - | TRBV18
CASSRGQGPGEQYF | TGTGCCAGCAGTCGGGGACAGGGCCCGGGGGAGCAGTACTTC | - | TRBJ2-7 | TRBD1 | TRBV6-1
CASSLQLAAGGREQYF | TGTGCCAGCAGCTTACAACTAGCGGCGGGGGGGAGGGAGCAGTACTTC | - | TRBJ2-7 | TRBD2 | TRBV7-8
CASSLSGAGYEQYF | TGTGCCAGCAGTTTATCAGGGGCCGGCTACGAGCAGTACTTC | - | TRBJ2-7 | - | TRBV27
CASSTTKGLTEAFF | TGTGCCAGCAGCACGACGAAGGGGCTCACTGAAGCTTTCTTT | - | TRBJ1-1 | - | TRBV7-8
CAWRGGVYNEQFF | TGTGCCTGGAGGGGGGGGGTCTACAATGAGCAGTTCTTC | - | TRBJ2-1 | TRBD2 | TRBV30
CASSQLQSGSYGYTF | TGCGCCAGCAGCCAGTTACAGTCAGGGTCCTATGGCTACACCTTC | - | TRBJ1-2 | - | TRBV4-1
CASGLGASGTYEQYF | TGTGCCAGCGGCCTCGGCGCTAGCGGAACCTACGAGCAGTACTTC | - | TRBJ2-7 | TRBD2 | TRBV6-1
CASSQFVAGPYEQYF | TGCGCCAGCAGCCAATTCGTTGCGGGACCCTACGAGCAGTACTTC | - | TRBJ2-7 | - | TRBV4-1
CASSSVVGNQPQHF | TGTGCCAGCAGTTCGGTTGTCGGCAATCAGCCCCAGCATTTT | - | TRBJ1-5 | - | TRBV6-1
CASSQLSSSGNTIYF | TGCGCCAGCAGCCAGCTGTCGAGCTCTGGAAACACCATATATTTT | - | TRBJ1-3 | - | TRBV4-1
CASSQDLFSGRRDEQFF | TGTGCCAGCAGCCAAGACCTATTTAGCGGGAGGAGGGATGAGCAGTTCTTC | - | TRBJ2-1 | TRBD2 | TRBV14
CASSEPSARGNTIYF | TGTGCCAGCAGTGAACCCTCTGCGAGGGGAAACACCATATATTTT | once | TRBJ1-3 | - | TRBV6-1
CASLPGDYNEQFF | TGTGCCAGCCTCCCGGGAGACTACAATGAGCAGTTCTTC | - | TRBJ2-1 | - | TRBV2
CASRLAPARGHLRSGELFF | TGTGCAAGTCGCTTAGCGCCCGCCAGGGGGCATTTGAGGTCCGGGGAGCTGTTTTTT | - | TRBJ2-2 | - | TRBV12-2
CASSVGTSGGAREEQFF | TGTGCCAGCAGCGTAGGAACTAGCGGGGGGGCCAGGGAGGAGCAGTTCTTC | - | TRBJ2-1 | TRBD2 | TRBV9
CASSLTSGRGSDTQYF | TGTGCCAGCAGTCTAACAAGCGGGAGGGGCTCAGATACGCAGTATTTT | - | TRBJ2-3 | TRBD2 | TRBV28
CSVEGQKNIQYF | TGCAGCGTTGAGGGGCAGAAAAACATTCAGTACTTC | - | TRBJ2-4 | - | TRBV29-1
CASKPGQGRYGYTF | TGTGCCTCTAAGCCGGGACAGGGGAGATATGGCTACACCTTC | - | TRBJ1-2 | TRBD1 | TRBV19
CATSREVQKSKNIQYF | TGTGCCACCAGCAGAGAAGTACAGAAGAGCAAAAACATTCAGTACTTC | - | TRBJ2-4 | - | TRBV15